This section outlines one T cell receptor beta chain sequence together with its context. What this receptor recognizes is not known. No base quality values were provided; no much bigger clone lies one nucleotide off. The sample is drawn from a study of shared T cell receptors in the human thymus (dated by TCRdb to the early 2020s). With respect to the entire study: The study examined how self-reactive, shared T-cell receptor alpha chains are generated in the human thymus.

The library relied on the immunoSEQ multiplex PCR assay. Imported from immuneACCESS, the table was reduced by TCRdb to in-frame sequences with V and J called. These copies leave out some clones; in studies compared against another copy, an unresolved V gene accounts for under half, and the cause of the remainder is not known. Here the sample has hundreds of thousands of clones; approximately 87% occur a single time. 0.009% to 0.0095% of the sample is in the top ten clones. The same specimen was also included in a second study, on human thymus T cells. The second paper states: The donors were immunologically healthy infants in Finland who had open corrective cardiac surgery for congenital heart defects. Thymus tissue was collected as surgical resects that were removed during corrective cardiac surgery. Biased V and J gene segment usage appeared to be present in both thymic and peripheral blood repertoires. The related research found that thymic TCR repertoires overlapped highly between unrelated individuals. The study used seven to nine infant thymus samples plus four related peripheral blood samples to characterize TCR alpha and beta repertoires. Donor ages ranging from about 7 to 250 days were recorded, and five to seven male and a couple of female infants were included in the cohort. After being mechanically released from the tissue, thymocytes were kept at -70 degrees C in pellets of 10-30 million cells. A QIAsymphony instrument was used to extract genomic DNA from the frozen cell pellets. The immunoSEQ multiplex PCR assay was used to amplify the TCRB and TCRAD loci from a standardized amount of quality-controlled genomic DNA. The amplicons spanned the V(D)J region and were long enough to cover the CDR3 and allow V and J genes to be identified. The commercial immunoSEQ service was used to sequence amplicons on an Illumina platform. Primer bias and sequencing errors were corrected using previously described methods, and TCRAD and TCRB definitions followed the IMGT database. immunoSEQ Analyzer 3.0 and VDJTools were used for repertoire analysis, which covered basic statistics, V/J segment usage, diversity estimates, rarefaction and pairwise overlap. Diversity was estimated with Chao1, ChaoE, Efron-Thisted, Shannon and inverse Simpson indices, and also on datasets down-sampled to the smallest sample. Repertoire overlap was determined by strict matching of CDR3 nucleotide sequence, V gene and J gene, and Jaccard-based multidimensional scaling clustering was applied. On average, thymus samples gave hundreds of thousands of unique TCRB clonotypes, whereas blood samples gave roughly 80,000.

The receptor's source is a boy in the first two years of life with a congenital heart defect. Donor details come from another sample of the same person, matched by shared clones. Sequencing was performed on thymocytes.

The sequence in DNA is TGCAGCGTTGAAGAAGGAGGGGGCCCTGAAGCTTTCTTT. This encodes CSVEEGGGPEAFF. Here the chain combines TRBV29-1 and TRBJ1-1, and TRBD1 matches 7 of the central bases. The germline V gene yields SQVTM for CDR1 and ANQGSEA for CDR2. Taken from cysteine to phenylalanine, the CDR3 has 13 residues. Kept here is only the CDR3 DNA, which spans 39 bases and is read in frame from base 1. Relative to germline, V is missing 0 bases and J is missing 6 bases, with 4 bases of the junction outside any gene match. The full variable domain, completed from the reference TRBV29-1 and TRBJ1-1 proteins outside the CDR3, reads SAVISQKPSRDICQRGTSLTIQCQVDSQVTMMFWYRQQPGQSLTLIATANQGSEATYESGFVIDKFPISRPNLTFSTLTVSNMSPEDSSIYLCSVEEGGGPEAFFGQGTRLTVV.